Listed below are T cell receptor beta chains from one sample, sequenced in a study of cytomegalovirus exposure and HLA in healthy donors. Using immunoSEQ multiplex PCR, the repertoire was profiled, and TCRdb retains in-frame clones only, with some absent. The data show about 90,000 clones, about 88% seen once. The specimen sequenced was PBMCs. The source of these receptors is a man between 18 and 35 years old in good health and CMV-seronegative. The CDR3 runs from the conserved cysteine through the conserved F or W. D genes are given only for firm matches. Not all rows give a size; the values are once, few, many and, for expanded clones, a class.

>TRBJ1-2|TRBV25-1|TRBD1|-
TGTGCCAGCAGTGGACAGGGGGGCTATGGCTACACCTTC
CASSGQGGYGYTF
>TRBJ1-2|TRBV4-1|-|-
TGCGCCAGCAGCCAATTAGGGGCAGGAATCCTATATGGCTACACCTTC
CASSQLGAGILYGYTF
>TRBJ1-2|TRBV11-2|-|-
TGTGCCAGCAGCGGGGAGAAGTATGGCTACACCTTC
CASSGEKYGYTF
>TRBJ1-1|TRBV4-3|TRBD1|-
TGCGCCAGCAGCCAGGGGACAGGGAAAAACACTGAAGCTTTCTTT
CASSQGTGKNTEAFF
>TRBJ1-5|TRBV29-1|TRBD1|-
TGCAGCGTAGCCAAGGGGCAGGGGGGCAATCAGCCCCAGCATTTT
CSVAKGQGGNQPQHF
>TRBJ2-7|TRBV5-1|-|-
TGCGCCAGCAGCTGGGGGCCGGCGATCAACGAGCAGTACTTC
CASSWGPAINEQYF
>TRBJ2-7|TRBV6-1|TRBD1|-
TGTGCCAGCAGTGAAGGCCGGGACAGACCCTACGAGCAGTACTTC
CASSEGRDRPYEQYF
>TRBJ2-1|TRBV6-4|TRBD2|-
TGTGCCAGCAGTTTCATAGCGGGTTACAATGAGCAGTTCTTC
CASSFIAGYNEQFF
>TRBJ1-2|TRBV16|-|few
TGTGCCAGCAGCCAATCCGGGACAACCCTCTTC
CASSQSGTTLF
>TRBJ1-1|TRBV6-1|-|-
TGTGCCAGCAGTGTCCCGGGGAACACTGAAGCTTTCTTT
CASSVPGNTEAFF
>TRBJ2-3|TRBV2|TRBD2|once
TGTGCCAGCAGGGGGACTAGCGGGAGGGCAGATACGCAGTATTTT
CASRGTSGRADTQYF
>TRBJ1-5|TRBV28|-|-
TGTGCCAGCAGTTTGGCAGGGGCTAGCAATCAGCCCCAGCATTTT
CASSLAGASNQPQHF
>TRBJ1-4|TRBV12-5|-|-
TGTGCTCGCAAGGGGTCCCATTCTACTAATGAAAAACTGTTTTTT
CARKGSHSTNEKLFF
>TRBJ2-2|TRBV6-6|-|-
TGTGCCAGCAGTTCCCCCAGGAACACCGGGGAGCTGTTTTTT
CASSSPRNTGELFF
>TRBJ1-4|TRBV2|-|-
TGTGCCAGCGGGGGGGGTAATGAAAAACTGTTTTTT
CASGGGNEKLFF
>TRBJ2-7|TRBV5-1|TRBD2|-
TGCGCCAGCAGCTCGGGGGGGCAAGGGACCAGCTACGAGCAGTACTTC
CASSSGGQGTSYEQYF
>TRBJ2-7|TRBV7-9|TRBD2|-
TGTGCCAGCAGCCCAGCGGCGGTAGCGGGAGTTTACGAGCAGTACTTC
CASSPAAVAGVYEQYF
>TRBJ1-2|TRBV28|-|-
TGTGCCAGCAGTTTAGGGGGCAGCAACTATGGCTACACCTTC
CASSLGGSNYGYTF
>TRBJ2-7|TRBV6-1|-|once
TGTGCCAGCAGCTCAACTTCAGGGGAGCAGTACTTC
CASSSTSGEQYF
>TRBJ1-5|TRBV18|-|few
TGTGCCAGCTCACCCACAGGTTCCGATCAGCCCCAGCATTTT
CASSPTGSDQPQHF
>TRBJ1-2|TRBV29-1|-|-
TGCAGCGTAGAGACTGATCTGTATGGCTACACCTTC
CSVETDLYGYTF
>TRBJ1-1|TRBV5-1|TRBD1|once
TGCGCCAGCAGCCTCCGGACAGGGGGCTACTCGAGTACTGAAGCTTTCTTT
CASSLRTGGYSSTEAFF
>TRBJ1-1|TRBV2|TRBD1|once
TGTGCCAGCAGTCTGCGGGACAGGGGTTTCGTTGAAGCTTTCTTT
CASSLRDRGFVEAFF
>TRBJ1-2|TRBV27|TRBD1|once
TGTGCCAGCAGCCAAGCCTCGGGACAGGGGGCGAATGGCTACACCTTC
CASSQASGQGANGYTF
>TRBJ2-7|TRBV5-6|TRBD1|-
TGTGCCAGCAGCTATACAGGGGACGACGAGCAGTACTTC
CASSYTGDDEQYF